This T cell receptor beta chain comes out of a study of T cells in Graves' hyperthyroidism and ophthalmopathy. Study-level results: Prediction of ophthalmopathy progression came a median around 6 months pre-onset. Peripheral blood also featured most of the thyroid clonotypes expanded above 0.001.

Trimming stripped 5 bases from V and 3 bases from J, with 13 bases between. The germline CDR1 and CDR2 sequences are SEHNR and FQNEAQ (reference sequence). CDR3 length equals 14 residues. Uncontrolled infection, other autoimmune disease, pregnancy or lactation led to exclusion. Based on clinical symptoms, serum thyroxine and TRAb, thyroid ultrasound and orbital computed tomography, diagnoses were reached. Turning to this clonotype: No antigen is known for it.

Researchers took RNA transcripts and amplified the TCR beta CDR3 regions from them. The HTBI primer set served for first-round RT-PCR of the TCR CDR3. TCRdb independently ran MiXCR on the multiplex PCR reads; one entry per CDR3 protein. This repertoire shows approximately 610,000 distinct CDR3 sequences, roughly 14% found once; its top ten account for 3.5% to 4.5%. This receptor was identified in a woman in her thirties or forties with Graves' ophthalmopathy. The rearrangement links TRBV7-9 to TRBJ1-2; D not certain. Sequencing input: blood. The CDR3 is CASSEPRRDYGYTF. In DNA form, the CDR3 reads TGTGCCAGCAGCGAACCCCGTAGGGACTATGGCTACACCTTC.